This is a list of T cell receptor beta chains from one sample in a study of CD8+CD57+ T cells in acquired aplastic anemia. TCRdb reprocessed the reads via MiXCR and lists one record per CDR3 protein. Of roughly 61,000 distinct CDR3 sequences in the sample, about 50% were seen once. Sequencing was done on a sample of sorted CD4+, CD8+, or CD8+CD57+ T cells (not recorded which) from PBMCs. These receptors all come from a human donor in good health, serving as a control. Each CDR3 is given with its conserved first and last residue. D genes are given only for firm matches. Clone size, where shown, is once, few, many, or a class for clones that have expanded.

v_call: TRBV7-2; clone_size: .; d_call: .; j_call: TRBJ2-7; cdr3_nt: TGTGCCAGCACCGTCGGCTCAGCCTACGAGCAGTACTTC; cdr3_aa: CASTVGSAYEQYF
v_call: TRBV20-1; clone_size: .; d_call: TRBD2; j_call: TRBJ2-3; cdr3_nt: TGCAGTGCTAGTGGGGCTAGCGGGGGAACAGATACGCAGTATTTT; cdr3_aa: CSASGASGGTDTQYF
v_call: TRBV15; clone_size: .; d_call: TRBD2; j_call: TRBJ2-3; cdr3_nt: TGTGCCACCAGCAGGAATAGCGGGGGAGGTTTGCCGCAGTATTTT; cdr3_aa: CATSRNSGGGLPQYF
v_call: TRBV6-4; clone_size: many; d_call: .; j_call: TRBJ1-6; cdr3_nt: TGTGCCAGCAGTTCCTCCTATAATTCACCCCTCCACTTT; cdr3_aa: CASSSSYNSPLHF
v_call: TRBV29-1; clone_size: few; d_call: TRBD2; j_call: TRBJ2-7; cdr3_nt: TGCAGCGTTGGTGGAACTAGCGGGAGCTACGAGCAGTACTTC; cdr3_aa: CSVGGTSGSYEQYF
v_call: TRBV25-1; clone_size: .; d_call: TRBD1; j_call: TRBJ1-3; cdr3_nt: TGTGCCAGCAGTAGGACAGGGGGTGGAAACACCATATATTTT; cdr3_aa: CASSRTGGGNTIYF
v_call: TRBV2; clone_size: many; d_call: .; j_call: TRBJ1-3; cdr3_nt: TGTGCCAGCACCGGGGGGAAACGGAGCTCTGGAAACACCATATATTTT; cdr3_aa: CASTGGKRSSGNTIYF
v_call: TRBV10-3; clone_size: .; d_call: TRBD1; j_call: TRBJ2-7; cdr3_nt: TGTGCCAGCAGGGCCGGGACAGGTAGCTACGAGCAGTACTTC; cdr3_aa: CASRAGTGSYEQYF
v_call: TRBV10-3; clone_size: .; d_call: .; j_call: TRBJ1-6; cdr3_nt: TGTGCCATCAGTGAGTCGAAGGAGGGTGGTAACTATAATTCACCCCTCCACTTT; cdr3_aa: CAISESKEGGNYNSPLHF
v_call: TRBV20-1; clone_size: many; d_call: TRBD1; j_call: TRBJ1-2; cdr3_nt: TGCAGTGCTTCAGGAAGGGGACAGGTCTATGGCTACACCTTC; cdr3_aa: CSASGRGQVYGYTF
v_call: TRBV2; clone_size: .; d_call: .; j_call: TRBJ1-5; cdr3_nt: TGTGCCAGCAGTGAAGTAGGGGCTAGCCAGCCCCAGCATTTT; cdr3_aa: CASSEVGASQPQHF
v_call: TRBV5-1; clone_size: many; d_call: TRBD2; j_call: TRBJ2-1; cdr3_nt: TGCGCCAGCAGAGGGACTAGCGGGAAACGGCAGTTCTTC; cdr3_aa: CASRGTSGKRQFF
v_call: TRBV12-3/TRBV12-4; clone_size: many; d_call: .; j_call: TRBJ2-1; cdr3_nt: TGTGCCAGCAGATCCAGGGACAATGAGCAGTTCTTC; cdr3_aa: CASRSRDNEQFF
v_call: TRBV28; clone_size: .; d_call: .; j_call: TRBJ1-1; cdr3_nt: TGTGCCAGCAGTTCACTCCGGACATCTGAAGCTTTCTTT; cdr3_aa: CASSSLRTSEAFF
v_call: TRBV25-1; clone_size: .; d_call: .; j_call: TRBJ1-5; cdr3_nt: TGTGCCAGCAGTGCAACATTGGGGACTAGCAATCAGCCCCAGCATTTT; cdr3_aa: CASSATLGTSNQPQHF
v_call: TRBV11-3; clone_size: many; d_call: .; j_call: TRBJ1-1; cdr3_nt: TGTGCCAGCAGCTTAGGGAAGTTCACTGAAGCTTTCTTT; cdr3_aa: CASSLGKFTEAFF
v_call: TRBV24-1; clone_size: .; d_call: .; j_call: TRBJ2-6; cdr3_nt: TGTGCCACCAGTGACACGAGCTCTGGGGCCAACGTCCTGACTTTC; cdr3_aa: CATSDTSSGANVLTF
v_call: TRBV7-6; clone_size: .; d_call: .; j_call: TRBJ1-1; cdr3_nt: TGTGCTAGACCGCAACAGTTAATGAACACTGAAGCTTTCTTT; cdr3_aa: CARPQQLMNTEAFF
v_call: TRBV7-7; clone_size: .; d_call: TRBD2; j_call: TRBJ2-1; cdr3_nt: TGTGCCAGCGTAGTAGCGGGGACGAATGAGCAGTTCTTC; cdr3_aa: CASVVAGTNEQFF
v_call: TRBV20-1; clone_size: many; d_call: TRBD1; j_call: TRBJ1-2; cdr3_nt: TGCAGTGCCCCGGGGACAGCAAACCTCCCTAACTATGGCTACACCTTC; cdr3_aa: CSAPGTANLPNYGYTF
v_call: TRBV5-1; clone_size: .; d_call: TRBD1; j_call: TRBJ1-3; cdr3_nt: TGCGCCAGCAGCACAGGGGTCTCTCTTGGAAACACCATATATTTT; cdr3_aa: CASSTGVSLGNTIYF
v_call: TRBV24-1; clone_size: .; d_call: TRBD1; j_call: TRBJ2-2; cdr3_nt: TGTGCCACCAGTGATCAGACAGGGGGCTGGGACACCGGGGAGCTGTTTTTT; cdr3_aa: CATSDQTGGWDTGELFF
v_call: TRBV30; clone_size: many; d_call: .; j_call: TRBJ2-7; cdr3_nt: TGTGCCTGGAGGGGCCCGTACGAGCAGTACTTC; cdr3_aa: CAWRGPYEQYF
v_call: TRBV4-1; clone_size: many; d_call: .; j_call: TRBJ2-1; cdr3_nt: TGCGCCAGCAGCCAAGAGGGTAGATACAATGAGCAGTTCTTC; cdr3_aa: CASSQEGRYNEQFF
v_call: TRBV4-1; clone_size: many; d_call: .; j_call: TRBJ1-1; cdr3_nt: TGCGCCAGCAGCCAAGGGTCCCAATCGAACACTGAAGCTTTCTTT; cdr3_aa: CASSQGSQSNTEAFF
v_call: TRBV19; clone_size: once; d_call: .; j_call: TRBJ2-1; cdr3_nt: TGTGCCACTTGCCTGGACACTCGGTGCAATGAGCAGTTCTTC; cdr3_aa: CATCLDTRCNEQFF
v_call: TRBV7-2; clone_size: .; d_call: .; j_call: TRBJ2-5; cdr3_nt: TGTGCCAGCAGCTTTGCAGGTCTGACCCAGTACTTC; cdr3_aa: CASSFAGLTQYF
v_call: TRBV6-1; clone_size: .; d_call: .; j_call: TRBJ2-7; cdr3_nt: TGTGCCAGCAGTGAACCGGGACCGAACCTCCACGAGCAGTACTTC; cdr3_aa: CASSEPGPNLHEQYF